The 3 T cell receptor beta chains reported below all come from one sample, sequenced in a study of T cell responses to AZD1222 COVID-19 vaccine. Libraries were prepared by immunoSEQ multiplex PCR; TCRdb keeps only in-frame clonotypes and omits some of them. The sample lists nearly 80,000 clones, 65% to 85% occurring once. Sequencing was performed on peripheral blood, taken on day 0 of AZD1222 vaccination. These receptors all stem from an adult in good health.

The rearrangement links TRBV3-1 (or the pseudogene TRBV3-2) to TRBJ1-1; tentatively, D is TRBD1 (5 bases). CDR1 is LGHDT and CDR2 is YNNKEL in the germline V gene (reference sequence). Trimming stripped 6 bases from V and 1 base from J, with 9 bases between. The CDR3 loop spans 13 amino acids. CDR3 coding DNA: TGTGCCAGCAGGGGGGTCCGGAACACTGAAGCTTTCTTT. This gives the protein CASRGVRNTEAFF.

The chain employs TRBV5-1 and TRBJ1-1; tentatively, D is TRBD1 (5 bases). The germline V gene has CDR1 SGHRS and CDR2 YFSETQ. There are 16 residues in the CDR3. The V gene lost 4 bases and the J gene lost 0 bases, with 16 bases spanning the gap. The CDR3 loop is CASSPTQGLMNTEAFF. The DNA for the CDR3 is TGCGCCAGCAGCCCTACCCAGGGCCTTATGAACACTGAAGCTTTCTTT. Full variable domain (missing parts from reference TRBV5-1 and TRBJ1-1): KAGVTQTPRYLIKTRGQQVTLSCSPISGHRSVSWYQQTPGQGLQFLFEYFSETQRNKGNFPGRFSGRQFSNSRSEMNVSTLELGDSALYLCASSPTQGLMNTEAFFGQGTRLTVV.

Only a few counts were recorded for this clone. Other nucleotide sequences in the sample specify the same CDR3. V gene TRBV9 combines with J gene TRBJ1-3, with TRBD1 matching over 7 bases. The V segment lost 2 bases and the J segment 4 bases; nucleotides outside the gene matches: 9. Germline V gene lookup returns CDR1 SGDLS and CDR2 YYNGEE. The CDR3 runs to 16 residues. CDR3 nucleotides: TGTGCCAGCAGCGTGGACTCAGGGGGTACCGGAAACACCATATATTTT. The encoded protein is CASSVDSGGTGNTIYF.